Here is one T cell receptor beta chain with its context. What it binds is unknown. The data were obtained in a study of CD8+ T cells in alopecia areata. Looking at the study overall: Oral tofacitinib (5 to 10 mg twice daily) was administered to treated patients.

V was pared by 7 bases and J by 2 bases, with 20 bases between. Germline V lookup: CDR1 SQVTM, CDR2 ANQGSEA. This CDR3 has 16 residues. This sample's treatment: oral pan-JAK inhibitor, 5-10 mg twice daily. Sequencing templates came from extracted RNA that was reverse transcribed into cDNA. Some clones are missing from TCRdb's copy, which holds only in-frame ones; the method was immunoSEQ multiplex PCR. The profile shows approximately 200,000 clones, less than 45% of them singletons. Study-wide findings and caveats: During tofacitinib treatment, many expanded lesional clones remained in scalp and blood.

The rearrangement uses TRBV29-1 and TRBJ1-4, with D possibly TRBD1 on 5 matching bases. The specimen was CD4+ T cells sorted from blood, collected at approximately week 36, from a patient treated with tofacitinib. The receptor's source is a human donor with alopecia areata. The CDR3 DNA sequence: TGCAGCGCCCTATATTATCTCGGGACCACTAATGAAAAACTGTTTTTT. As protein: CSALYYLGTTNEKLFF.